This T cell receptor beta chain was sequenced in a study of shared clonotypes between healthy human individuals. Points from the study as a whole: Generation probabilities of non-shared clonotypes were lower (relative to those shared by all four donors).

CD45RO-negative CD8 cells positively selected for CCR7 made up the naive population, which excluded terminally differentiated effector memory CD45RA+ cells. The V end was cut by 2 bases, the J end by 3 bases, with 5 bases between. The CDR3 is 12 amino acids. CDR1 and CDR2 (germline): SEHNR, FQNEAQ (reference sequence). A note on this clone: Antigen specificity is unknown. This specimen includes other DNA sequences encoding the same CDR3.

Genomic DNA from each subset was divided evenly over several immunoSEQ plates. The assay was immunoSEQ multiplex PCR, and TCRdb's table has in-frame clones only and misses some. The table lists around 2,100,000 clones, 85% to 95% of them singletons. The specimen sequenced was naive CD8+ T cells sorted from blood. V and J are TRBV7-9 and TRBJ2-7; a possible D gene is TRBD2 (5 bases). This clonotype originated in a man younger than 35 in good health. The CDR3 nucleotides are TGTGCCAGCAGCTTAAGCGGCTACGAGCAGTACTTC. As protein: CASSLSGYEQYF.